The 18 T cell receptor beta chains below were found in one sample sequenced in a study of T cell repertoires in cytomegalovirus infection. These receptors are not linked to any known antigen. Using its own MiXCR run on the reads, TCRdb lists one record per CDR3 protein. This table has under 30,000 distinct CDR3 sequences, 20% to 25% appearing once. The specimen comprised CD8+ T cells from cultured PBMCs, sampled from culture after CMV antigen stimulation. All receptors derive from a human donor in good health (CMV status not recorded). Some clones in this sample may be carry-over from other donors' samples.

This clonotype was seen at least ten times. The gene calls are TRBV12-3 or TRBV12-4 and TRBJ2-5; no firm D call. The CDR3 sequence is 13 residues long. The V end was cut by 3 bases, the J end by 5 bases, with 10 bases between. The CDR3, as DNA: TGTGCCAGCAGTTTCCAGTCTGGGGAGACCCAGTACTTC. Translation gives CASSFQSGETQYF.

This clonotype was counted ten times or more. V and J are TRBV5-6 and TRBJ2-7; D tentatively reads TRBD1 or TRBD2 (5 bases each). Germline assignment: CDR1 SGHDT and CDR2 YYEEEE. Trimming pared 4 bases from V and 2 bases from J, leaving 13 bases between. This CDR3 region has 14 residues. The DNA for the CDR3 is TGTGCCAGCAGCCCAGATTTGGGGGCCTACGAGCAGTACTTC. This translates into CASSPDLGAYEQYF.

CDR3 nucleotide sequence: TGTGCCAGCAGGGACAGGGCCCTCCAAGAGACCCAGTACTTC. This sequence encodes CASRDRALQETQYF. This chain joins TRBV2 and TRBJ2-5; 8 positions match TRBD1. The germline CDR1 and CDR2 sequences are SNHLY and FYNNEI. V lost 6 bases and J lost 1; bases outside the gene matches: 4. The CDR3 is made up of 14 amino acids.

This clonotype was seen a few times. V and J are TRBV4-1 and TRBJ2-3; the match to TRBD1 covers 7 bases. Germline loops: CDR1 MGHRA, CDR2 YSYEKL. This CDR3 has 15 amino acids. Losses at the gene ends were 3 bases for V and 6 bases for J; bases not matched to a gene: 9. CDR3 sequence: CASSQVPDRADTQYF. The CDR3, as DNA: TGCGCCAGCAGCCAGGTACCCGACAGGGCTGATACGCAGTATTTT.

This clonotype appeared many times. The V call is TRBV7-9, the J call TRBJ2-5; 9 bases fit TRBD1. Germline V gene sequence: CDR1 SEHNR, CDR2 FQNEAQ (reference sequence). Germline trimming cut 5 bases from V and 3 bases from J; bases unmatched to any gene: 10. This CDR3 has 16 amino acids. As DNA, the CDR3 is TGTGCCAGCAGCCAGGGTTGGACAGGGGACGAAGAGACCCAGTACTTC. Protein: CASSQGWTGDEETQYF.

The CDR3 spells CASSDRQGRSPLHF. Written as DNA, the CDR3 is TGTGCCAGCAGTGACCGACAGGGACGATCACCCCTCCACTTT. This chain links TRBV2 with TRBJ1-6; 7 bases fit TRBD1. V dropped 3 bases and J dropped 10; count of bases not matched to a gene: 6. The CDR3 runs to 14 residues. The V gene's germline CDR1 is SNHLY and CDR2 FYNNEI.

Written as DNA, the CDR3 is TGCAGTGCTAGAGACGTCTATACTAGCGGGAGCTCCTACGAGCAGTACTTC. It specifies CSARDVYTSGSSYEQYF. This chain uses TRBV20-1 with TRBJ2-7, with 11 bases matching TRBD2. Trimming cost V 0 bases and J 0 bases; bases outside gene matches: 7. CDR1 and CDR2 from the germline V gene are DFQATT and SNEGSKA (reference sequence). The CDR3 contains 17 residues.

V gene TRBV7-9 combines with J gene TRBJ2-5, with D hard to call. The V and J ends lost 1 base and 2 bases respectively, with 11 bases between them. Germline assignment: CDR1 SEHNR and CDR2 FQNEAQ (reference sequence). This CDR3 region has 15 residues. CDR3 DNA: TGTGCCAGCAGCTTAGGGTTCGCCGGTCAAGAGACCCAGTACTTC. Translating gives CASSLGFAGQETQYF.

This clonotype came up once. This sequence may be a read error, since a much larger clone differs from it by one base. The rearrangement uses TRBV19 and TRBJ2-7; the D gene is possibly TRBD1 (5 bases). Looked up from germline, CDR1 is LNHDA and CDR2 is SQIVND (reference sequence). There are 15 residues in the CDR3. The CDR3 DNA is TGTGCCAATAGTATACAGTCGGCAGGGCCGTACGAGCAGTACTTC. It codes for CANSIQSAGPYEQYF.

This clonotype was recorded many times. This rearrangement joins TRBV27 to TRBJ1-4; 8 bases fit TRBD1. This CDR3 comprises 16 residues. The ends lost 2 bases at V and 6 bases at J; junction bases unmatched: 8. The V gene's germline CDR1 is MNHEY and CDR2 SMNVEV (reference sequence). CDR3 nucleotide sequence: TGTGCCAGCAGTTTACATCAGGGGGCGAATCATGAAAAACTGTTTTTT. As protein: CASSLHQGANHEKLFF.

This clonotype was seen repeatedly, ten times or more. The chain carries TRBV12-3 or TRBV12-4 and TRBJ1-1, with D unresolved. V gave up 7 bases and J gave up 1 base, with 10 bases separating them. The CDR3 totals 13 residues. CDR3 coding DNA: TGTGCCAGCACCTGGACGCAGAACACTGAAGCTTTCTTT. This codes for CASTWTQNTEAFF.

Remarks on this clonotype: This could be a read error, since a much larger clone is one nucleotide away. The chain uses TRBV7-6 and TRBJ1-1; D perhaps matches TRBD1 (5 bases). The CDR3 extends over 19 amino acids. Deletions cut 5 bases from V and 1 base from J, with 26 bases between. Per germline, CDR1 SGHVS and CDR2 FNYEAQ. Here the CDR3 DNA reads TGTGCCAGCAGCGAGAAACCCCTGACACTCTCGGGGGAGAACACTGAAGCTTTCTTT. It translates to CASSEKPLTLSGENTEAFF. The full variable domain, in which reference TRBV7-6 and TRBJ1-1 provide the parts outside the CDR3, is GAGVSQSPRYKVTKRGQDVALRCDPISGHVSLYWYRQALGQGPEFLTYFNYEAQQDKSGLPNDRFSAERPEGSISTLTIQRTEQRDSAMYRCASSEKPLTLSGENTEAFFGQGTRLTVV.

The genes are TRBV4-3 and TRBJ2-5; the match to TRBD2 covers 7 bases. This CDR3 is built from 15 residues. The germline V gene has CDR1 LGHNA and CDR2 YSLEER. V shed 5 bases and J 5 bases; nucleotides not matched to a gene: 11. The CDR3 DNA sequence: TGCGCCAGCAGCAGAGGACTAGATCAAGCGGAGACCCAGTACTTC. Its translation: CASSRGLDQAETQYF.

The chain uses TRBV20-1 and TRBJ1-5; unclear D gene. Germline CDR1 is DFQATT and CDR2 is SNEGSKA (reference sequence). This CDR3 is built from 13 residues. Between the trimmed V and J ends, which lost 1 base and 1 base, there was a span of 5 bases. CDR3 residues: CSARGDSNQPQHF. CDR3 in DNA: TGCAGTGCTAGAGGCGACAGCAATCAGCCCCAGCATTTT.

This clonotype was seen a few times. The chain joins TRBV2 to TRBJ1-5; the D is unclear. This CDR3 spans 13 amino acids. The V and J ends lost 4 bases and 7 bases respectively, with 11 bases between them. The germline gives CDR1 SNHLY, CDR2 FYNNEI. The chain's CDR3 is CASSGGRWQPQHF. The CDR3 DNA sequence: TGTGCCAGCAGTGGGGGAAGGTGGCAGCCCCAGCATTTT.

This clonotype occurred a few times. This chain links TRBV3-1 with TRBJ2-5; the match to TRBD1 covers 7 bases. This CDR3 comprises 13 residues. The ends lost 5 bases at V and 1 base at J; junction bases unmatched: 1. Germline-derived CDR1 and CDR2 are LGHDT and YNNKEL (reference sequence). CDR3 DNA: TGTGCCAGCAGCGGACAGGTCCAAGAGACCCAGTACTTC. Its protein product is CASSGQVQETQYF.

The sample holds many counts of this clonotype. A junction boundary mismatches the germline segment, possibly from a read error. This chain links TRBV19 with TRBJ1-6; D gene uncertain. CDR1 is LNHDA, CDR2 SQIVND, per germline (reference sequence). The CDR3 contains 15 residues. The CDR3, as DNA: TGTGCCAGTTCAAGGACCGGGATTCATAAGTCACCCCTCCACTTT. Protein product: CASSRTGIHKSPLHF.

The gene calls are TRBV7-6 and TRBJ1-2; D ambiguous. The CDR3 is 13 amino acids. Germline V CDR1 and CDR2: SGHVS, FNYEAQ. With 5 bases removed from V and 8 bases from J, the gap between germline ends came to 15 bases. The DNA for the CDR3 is TGTGCCAGCAGCACCTCCTCATTGCGAGGCTACACCTTC. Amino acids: CASSTSSLRGYTF.